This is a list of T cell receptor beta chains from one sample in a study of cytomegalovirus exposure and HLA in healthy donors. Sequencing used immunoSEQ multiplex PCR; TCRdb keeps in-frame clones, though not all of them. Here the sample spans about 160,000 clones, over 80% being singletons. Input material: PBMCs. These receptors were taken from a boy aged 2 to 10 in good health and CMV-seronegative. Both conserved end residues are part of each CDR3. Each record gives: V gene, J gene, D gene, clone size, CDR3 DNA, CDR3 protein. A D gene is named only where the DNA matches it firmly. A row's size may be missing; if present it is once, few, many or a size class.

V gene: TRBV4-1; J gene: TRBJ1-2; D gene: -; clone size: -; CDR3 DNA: TGCGCCAGCAGCCCCAGGACAGATGGGACCTATGGCTACACCTTC; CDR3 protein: CASSPRTDGTYGYTF
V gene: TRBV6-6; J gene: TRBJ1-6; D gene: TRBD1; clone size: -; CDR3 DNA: TGTGCCAGCGGCACTAACAGGGGGCTATTCAAACCCCTCCACTTT; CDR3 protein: CASGTNRGLFKPLHF
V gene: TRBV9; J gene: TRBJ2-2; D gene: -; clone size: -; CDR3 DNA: TGTGCCAGCAGCGCAACAGTCACCGGGGAGCTGTTTTTT; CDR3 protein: CASSATVTGELFF
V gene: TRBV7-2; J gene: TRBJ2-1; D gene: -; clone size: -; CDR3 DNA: TGTGCCAGCAGCTTAGCGGCAGGCCGCTCCTACAATGAGCAGTTCTTC; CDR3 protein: CASSLAAGRSYNEQFF
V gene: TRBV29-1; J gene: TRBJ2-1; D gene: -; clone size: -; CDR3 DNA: TGCAGCGTCTCCTACGGACTGGAAAGGAGTGATGAGCAGTTCTTC; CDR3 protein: CSVSYGLERSDEQFF
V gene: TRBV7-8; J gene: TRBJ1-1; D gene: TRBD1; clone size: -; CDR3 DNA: TGTGCCAGCAGCTACGGACAGGGGGGAACTGAAGCTTTCTTT; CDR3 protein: CASSYGQGGTEAFF
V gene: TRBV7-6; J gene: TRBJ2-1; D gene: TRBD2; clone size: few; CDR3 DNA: TGTGCCAGCAGCGCCTTAGCGGGGAGCTCCTACAATGAGCAGTTCTTC; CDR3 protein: CASSALAGSSYNEQFF
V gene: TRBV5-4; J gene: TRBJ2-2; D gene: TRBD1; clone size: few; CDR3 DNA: TGTGCCAGCAGCTGGGTGACAGGGACGGGCAGGGAGCTGTTTTTT; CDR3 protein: CASSWVTGTGRELFF
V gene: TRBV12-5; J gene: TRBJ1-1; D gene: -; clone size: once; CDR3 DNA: TGTGCTAGTGGACCTACAGGCTTCAACACTGAAGCTTTCTTT; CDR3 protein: CASGPTGFNTEAFF
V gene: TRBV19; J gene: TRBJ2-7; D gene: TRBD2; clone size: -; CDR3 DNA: TGTGCCAGTAGTATCCGAGGGGTAGCGGGGAGCTCCTACGAGCAGTACTTC; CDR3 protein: CASSIRGVAGSSYEQYF
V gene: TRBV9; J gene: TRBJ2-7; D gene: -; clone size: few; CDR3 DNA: TGTGCCAGCAGCGGGTTACCACGGACGGGAGTCGACGAGCAGTACTTC; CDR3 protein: CASSGLPRTGVDEQYF
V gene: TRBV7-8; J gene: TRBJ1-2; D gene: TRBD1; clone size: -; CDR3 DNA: TGTGCCAGCAGCTTAGGGACAGGGGACTATGGCTACACCTTC; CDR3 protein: CASSLGTGDYGYTF
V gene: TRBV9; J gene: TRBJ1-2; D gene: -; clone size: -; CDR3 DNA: TGTGCCAGCAGCGATAGGGGTAACTATGGCTACACCTTC; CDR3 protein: CASSDRGNYGYTF
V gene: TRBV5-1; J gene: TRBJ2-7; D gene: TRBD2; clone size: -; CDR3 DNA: TGCGCCAGCAGTTACGTAGCGGGAGGTTCCTACGAGCAGTACTTC; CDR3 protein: CASSYVAGGSYEQYF
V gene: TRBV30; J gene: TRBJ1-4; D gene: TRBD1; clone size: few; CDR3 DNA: TGTGCCTGGAGTAGGGACAGGAGGTCTAATGAAAAACTGTTTTTT; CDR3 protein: CAWSRDRRSNEKLFF
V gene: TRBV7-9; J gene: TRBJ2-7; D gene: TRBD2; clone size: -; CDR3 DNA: TGTGCCAGCAGCCGCGGGAGGGCCGCCTACGAGCAGTACTTC; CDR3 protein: CASSRGRAAYEQYF
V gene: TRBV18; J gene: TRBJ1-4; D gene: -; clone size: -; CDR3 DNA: TGTGCCAGCCGCCGGGACATAAGTAATGAAAAACTGTTTTTT; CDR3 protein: CASRRDISNEKLFF
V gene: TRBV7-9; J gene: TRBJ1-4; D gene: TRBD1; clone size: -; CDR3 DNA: TGTGCCAGCAGCTTACCGACCGGGACAGGGCTTGAAAAACTGTTTTTT; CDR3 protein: CASSLPTGTGLEKLFF
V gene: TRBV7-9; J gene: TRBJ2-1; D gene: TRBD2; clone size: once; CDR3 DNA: TGTGCCAGCAGCGTATTACTAGCGGTCTCCTACAATGAGCAGTTCTTC; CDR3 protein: CASSVLLAVSYNEQFF
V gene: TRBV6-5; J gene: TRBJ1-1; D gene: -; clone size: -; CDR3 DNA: TGTGCCAGCAGTTACTCAGGGGGATTGGGTGAAGCTTTCTTT; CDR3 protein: CASSYSGGLGEAFF
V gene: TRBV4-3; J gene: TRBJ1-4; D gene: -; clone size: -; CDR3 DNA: TGCGCCAGCAGCCAAGAGGGGGGTCCAGCTGAAAAACTGTTTTTT; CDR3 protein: CASSQEGGPAEKLFF
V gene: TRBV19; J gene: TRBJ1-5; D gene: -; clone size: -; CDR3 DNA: TGTGCCAGTAGTACACGGGCGGGGATTCAGCCCCAGCATTTT; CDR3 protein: CASSTRAGIQPQHF
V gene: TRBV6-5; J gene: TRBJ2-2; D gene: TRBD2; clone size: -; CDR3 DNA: TGTGCCAGCAGTTCTCCGGGGGGGCGTGGCACCGGGGAGCTGTTTTTT; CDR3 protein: CASSSPGGRGTGELFF
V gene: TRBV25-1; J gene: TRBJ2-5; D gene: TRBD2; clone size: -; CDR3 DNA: TGTGCCAGCAGTGAAGGGGGGGGACTAGAGACCCAGTACTTC; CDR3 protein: CASSEGGGLETQYF
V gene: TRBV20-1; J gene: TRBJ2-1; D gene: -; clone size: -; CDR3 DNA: TGCAGTGCAAGCCGACAGCATGGACAGTTCTTC; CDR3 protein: CSASRQHGQFF
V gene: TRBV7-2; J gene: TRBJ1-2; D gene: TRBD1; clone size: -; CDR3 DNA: TGTGCCAGCAGTCCGGGACAGAACTATGGCTACACCTTC; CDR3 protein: CASSPGQNYGYTF
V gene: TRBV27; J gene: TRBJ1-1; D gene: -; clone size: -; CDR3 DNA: TGTGCCAGCAGTTTATCGGAGACCACTGAAGCTTTCTTT; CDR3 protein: CASSLSETTEAFF
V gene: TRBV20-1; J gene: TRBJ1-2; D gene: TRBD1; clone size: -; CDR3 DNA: TGCAGTGCGACAGGGGTCTATGGCTACACCTTC; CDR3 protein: CSATGVYGYTF
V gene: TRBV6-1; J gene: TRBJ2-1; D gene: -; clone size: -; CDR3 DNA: TGTGCCAGCAGCGAAATGGGGGGTGGTCAAATGATACAGTTCTTC; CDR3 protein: CASSEMGGGQMIQFF
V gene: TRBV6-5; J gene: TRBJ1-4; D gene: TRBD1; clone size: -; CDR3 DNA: TGTGCCAGCAGTGTGACAGGGGTTAATGAAAAACTGTTTTTT; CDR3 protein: CASSVTGVNEKLFF
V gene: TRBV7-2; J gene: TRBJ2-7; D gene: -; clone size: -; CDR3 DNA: TGTGCCAGCAGCTTATTAGGAGTTCCACTTCGGTACTTC; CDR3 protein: CASSLLGVPLRYF
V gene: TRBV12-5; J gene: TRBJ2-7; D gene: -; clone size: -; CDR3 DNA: TGTGCTAGTGGCCACCGGGGGGAGCAGTACTTC; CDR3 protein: CASGHRGEQYF
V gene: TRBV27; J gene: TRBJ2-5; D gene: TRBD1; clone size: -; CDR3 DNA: TGTGCCAGCAGTGGGGACAGGGTTCCAGAGACCCAGTACTTC; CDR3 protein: CASSGDRVPETQYF
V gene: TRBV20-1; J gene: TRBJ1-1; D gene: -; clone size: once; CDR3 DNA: TGCAGTGTCAGGGTGAACACTGAAGCTTTCTTT; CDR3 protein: CSVRVNTEAFF
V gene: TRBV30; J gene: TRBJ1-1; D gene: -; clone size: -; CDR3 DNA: TGTGCCTGGGACACCGCACCAAACACTGAAGCTTTCTTT; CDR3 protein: CAWDTAPNTEAFF
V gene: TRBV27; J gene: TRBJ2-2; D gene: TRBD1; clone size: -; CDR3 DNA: TGTGCCAGCAAACTCGGACAGGGGACGGGCGGGGAGCTGTTTTTT; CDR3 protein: CASKLGQGTGGELFF
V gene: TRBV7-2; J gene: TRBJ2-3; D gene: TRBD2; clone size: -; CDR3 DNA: TGTGCCAGCGACTCCCCTGGGACTAGCGGGAGGGTAAATACGCAGTATTTT; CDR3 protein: CASDSPGTSGRVNTQYF
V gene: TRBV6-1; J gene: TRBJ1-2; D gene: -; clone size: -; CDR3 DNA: TGTGCCAGCAGTGTTCAGGGGATTGACTATGGCTACACCTTC; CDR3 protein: CASSVQGIDYGYTF
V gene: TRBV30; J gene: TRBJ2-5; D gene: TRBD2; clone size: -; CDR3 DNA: TGTGCCTGGACTAAACCCCTTTGGGCTAGCGGATCACAAGAGACCCAGTACTTC; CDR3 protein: CAWTKPLWASGSQETQYF
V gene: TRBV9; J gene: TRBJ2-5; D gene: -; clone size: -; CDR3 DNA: TGTGCCAGCAGCGTTGAAGAGGTTCCGGAGACCCAGTACTTC; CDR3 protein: CASSVEEVPETQYF
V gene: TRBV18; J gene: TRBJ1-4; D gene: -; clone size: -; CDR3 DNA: TGTGCCAGCTCACCAGAACGGGTGGAACTGTTTTTT; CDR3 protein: CASSPERVELFF
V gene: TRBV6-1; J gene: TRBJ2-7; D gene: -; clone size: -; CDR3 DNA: TGTGCCAGTTTAGCGGTCTTACCCTACGAGCAGTACTTC; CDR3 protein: CASLAVLPYEQYF